This TCR beta chain was identified during a study of cytomegalovirus exposure and HLA in healthy donors. Study findings and constraints: TCR beta V segments were, for the most part, productive about 87% or about 30% of the time in an earlier analysis. HLA alleles showed associations with 15,000 to 20,000 TCR beta sequences in a later analysis, at a 0.05 false discovery rate.

This clone was found a few times. The target antigen is unknown. PCR was performed using 60 Vbeta and 13 Jbeta primers. Clones were sequenced by immunoSEQ multiplex PCR, and TCRdb holds only the in-frame ones, with some missing. The sample includes 130,000 to 150,000 clones, 73% of them seen just once. The CDR3 covers 15 residues. Trimming cost V 3 bases and J 4 bases; bases outside gene matches: 8. CDR1 MNHNS and CDR2 SASEGT come from the germline V gene. All the people who gave samples were healthy bone marrow donors. The sequenced material came from PBMCs. This sequence joins TRBV6-1 and TRBJ1-1; TRBD1 aligns across 7 bases. The source is a woman aged 40 to 50 in good health and CMV-seronegative. CDR3 DNA sequence: TGTGCCAGCAGTGACCCAGGGGGTAGAGGCACTGAAGCTTTCTTT. It translates to CASSDPGGRGTEAFF.